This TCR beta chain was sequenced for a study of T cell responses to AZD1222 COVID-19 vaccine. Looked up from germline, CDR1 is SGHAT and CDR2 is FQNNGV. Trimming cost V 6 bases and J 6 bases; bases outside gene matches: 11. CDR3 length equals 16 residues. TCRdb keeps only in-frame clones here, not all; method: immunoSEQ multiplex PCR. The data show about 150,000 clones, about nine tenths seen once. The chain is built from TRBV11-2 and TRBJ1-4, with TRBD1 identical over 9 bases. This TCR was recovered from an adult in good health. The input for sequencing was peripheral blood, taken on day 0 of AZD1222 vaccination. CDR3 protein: CASRVPGQGRDEKLFF. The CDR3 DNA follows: TGTGCCAGCAGAGTCCCGGGACAGGGTCGGGATGAAAAACTGTTTTTT.